A single sample is the source of the 15 T cell receptor beta chains below, sequenced in a study of cytomegalovirus exposure and HLA in healthy donors. PCR employed 60 Vbeta and 13 Jbeta primers. Method: immunoSEQ multiplex PCR; TCRdb's copy keeps in-frame clones and lacks some. The sample records 110,000 or so clones, more than 70% being singletons. The sequencing sample was made of PBMCs. The receptors were sampled from a man under 40 in good health and CMV-seronegative.

This chain uses TRBV7-9 with TRBJ2-3; 7 bases match TRBD2. The CDR3 totals 16 residues. V shed 5 bases, J shed 4 bases, and the junction held 12 bases outside the gene matches. CDR1 and CDR2 (germline): SEHNR, FQNEAQ (reference sequence). Here the CDR3 DNA reads TGTGCCAGCAGCCCCGGGGAGGGGCTGGAATCAGATACGCAGTATTTT. It codes for CASSPGEGLESDTQYF.

The V call is TRBV10-3, the J call TRBJ2-3, with 8 bases fitting TRBD2. CDR3 size: 14 residues. Germline V gives CDR1 ENHRY, CDR2 SYGVKD. V trimming: 11 bases; J trimming: 0 bases; junction bases outside the gene matches: 7. The CDR3 sequence is CASSERGSTDTQYF. CDR3 DNA: TGTGCCTCCAGCGAGCGGGGGAGCACAGATACGCAGTATTTT.

The CDR3 DNA sequence: TGTGCCAGCAGTTTAGCGTCTAGCTTTAGGGATACGCAGTATTTT. The encoded protein is CASSLASSFRDTQYF. The chain couples TRBV27 to TRBJ2-3; the D gene is possibly TRBD2 (5 bases). In germline, CDR1 is MNHEY, CDR2 SMNVEV (reference sequence). The length of the CDR3 is 15 residues. Deletions cut 2 bases from V and 6 bases from J, with 15 bases between.

The gene calls are TRBV11-1 and TRBJ1-2; 9 bases align to TRBD1. CDR1 is SGHAT and CDR2 is FQDESV in the germline V gene (reference sequence). J gave up 9 bases and V 5 bases, and 7 bases lay outside the gene matches. CDR3 length: 13 residues. The CDR3 DNA sequence: TGTGCCAGCAGCCGTACAGGGGGCGGAAGCTACACCTTC. Its translation: CASSRTGGGSYTF.

This chain uses TRBV7-9 with TRBJ2-7; TRBD2 agrees at 7 bases. Germline CDR1 SEHNR, CDR2 FQNEAQ (reference sequence). After removal of 1 base from V and 4 bases from J, the junction contained 4 bases not matched to a gene. The CDR3 consists of 14 residues. CDR3 loop: CASSLGTSFYEQYF. CDR3 sequence (DNA): TGTGCCAGCAGCTTAGGGACTAGTTTTTACGAGCAGTACTTC.

The chain links TRBV28 to TRBJ2-3, with 7 positions matching TRBD2. Germline V lookup: CDR1 MDHEN, CDR2 SYDVKM. Unmatched junction bases numbered 7, after V lost 7 bases and J lost 3 bases. CDR3 size: 14 residues. The CDR3 here is CASIGRGSTDTQYF. CDR3 sequence (DNA): TGTGCCAGCATAGGCCGCGGGAGTACAGATACGCAGTATTTT.

The chain is built from TRBV14 and TRBJ2-2; 7 bases agree with TRBD2. Germline values: CDR1 SGHDN, CDR2 FVKESK. The CDR3 is 18 residues long. V gave up 3 bases and J gave up 4 bases; unmatched junction bases: 14. CDR3 coding DNA: TGTGCCAGCAGCCACGATATCCGTCCCGGGGGGAGCACCGGGGAGCTGTTTTTT. Translated: CASSHDIRPGGSTGELFF.

CDR3 bases: TGTGCCAGCGTGGACAGGGGATTGGCTGAAGCTTTCTTT. Its translation: CASVDRGLAEAFF. V usage is TRBV28 and J usage is TRBJ1-1, with 9 bases aligning to TRBD1. CDR3 size: 13 residues. The V segment lost 8 bases and the J segment 6 bases; nucleotides outside the gene matches: 7. CDR1 MDHEN and CDR2 SYDVKM come from the germline V gene.

V gene TRBV23-1 combines with J gene TRBJ1-4; D call uncertain. TRBV23-1 is an ORF; its function is uncertain. V lost 0 bases and J lost 4, with 9 bases in between. This CDR3 has 15 residues. The CDR3 bases are TGCGCCAGCAGTCAATCGGAGGCTATTAATGAAAAACTGTTTTTT. This gives the protein CASSQSEAINEKLFF.

For this clone: The junction departs from germline at one end; a sequencing error may be responsible. The V and J genes are TRBV14 and TRBJ2-7; the match to TRBD2 covers 7 bases. Germline CDR1 SGHDN, CDR2 FVKESK. The CDR3 totals 13 residues. This chain's CDR3 is CASSQAHTGGSHF. The CDR3 coding sequence is TGTGCCAGCAGCCAAGCACACACAGGCGGGAGTCACTTC.

The CDR3: CASSSGVGIETQYF. CDR3 in DNA: TGCGCCAGCAGCTCGGGGGTAGGGATAGAGACCCAGTACTTC. The V call is TRBV5-1, the J call TRBJ2-5; a possible D gene is TRBD2 (6 bases). The V gene's germline CDR1 is SGHRS and CDR2 YFSETQ. The length of the CDR3 is 14 residues. V shed 3 bases and J shed 4 bases, with 13 bases lying between them. Variable domain in full (rest from reference TRBV5-1 and TRBJ2-5): KAGVTQTPRYLIKTRGQQVTLSCSPISGHRSVSWYQQTPGQGLQFLFEYFSETQRNKGNFPGRFSGRQFSNSRSEMNVSTLELGDSALYLCASSSGVGIETQYFGPGTRLLVL.

This chain uses TRBV30 with TRBJ2-5, with 9 bases fitting TRBD2. The DNA end is more similar to TRBJ2-7, so the J call may be wrong. CDR3 size: 15 residues. Germline V CDR1 and CDR2: GTSNPN, SVGIG (reference sequence). The CDR3 protein is CAWSSRRGGPYEQYF. DNA of the CDR3: TGTGCCTGGAGTAGTCGGCGGGGGGGCCCCTACGAGCAGTACTTC.

This chain uses TRBV7-2 with TRBJ2-7; perhaps TRBD1 as D (6 bases). The CDR3 runs to 15 residues. CDR1 is SGHTA and CDR2 is FQGNSA in the germline V gene. V lost 5 bases and J 2 bases, leaving 16 bases between the germline ends. CDR3 region: CASSQLTGSTYEQYF. CDR3 coding DNA: TGTGCCAGCAGCCAACTCACAGGGAGCACCTACGAGCAGTACTTC.

The V gene is TRBV11-2, the J gene TRBJ2-1, with 14 nucleotides matching TRBD2. Germline V CDR1 and CDR2: SGHAT, FQNNGV. CDR3 length equals 19 residues. Trimming took 5 bases from V and 2 from J; bases not matched to a gene: 11. CDR3 nucleotide sequence: TGTGCCAGCAGCCCCAGGACTAGCGGGAGGTCCGGCCCCTACAATGAGCAGTTCTTC. It encodes CASSPRTSGRSGPYNEQFF.

The V call is TRBV28, the J call TRBJ2-3; TRBD2 agrees at 9 bases. The CDR3 runs 17 residues. V lost 3 bases to trimming and J lost 4 bases; unmatched junction nucleotides: 11. Germline V gene sequence: CDR1 MDHEN, CDR2 SYDVKM. The CDR3 sequence: CASSLSAGGYEADTQYF. The DNA for the CDR3 is TGTGCCAGCAGTTTGAGTGCGGGAGGGTATGAGGCAGATACGCAGTATTTT.